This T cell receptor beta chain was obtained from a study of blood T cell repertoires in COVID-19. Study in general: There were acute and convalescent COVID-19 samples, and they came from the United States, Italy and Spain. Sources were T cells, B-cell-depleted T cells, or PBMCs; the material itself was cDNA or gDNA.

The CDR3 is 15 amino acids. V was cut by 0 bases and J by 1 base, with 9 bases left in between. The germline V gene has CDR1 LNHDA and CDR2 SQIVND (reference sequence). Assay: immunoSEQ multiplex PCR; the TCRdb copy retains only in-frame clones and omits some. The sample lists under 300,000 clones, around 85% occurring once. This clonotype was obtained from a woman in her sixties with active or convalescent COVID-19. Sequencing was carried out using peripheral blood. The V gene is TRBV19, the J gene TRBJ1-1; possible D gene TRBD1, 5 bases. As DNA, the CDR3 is TGTGCCAGTAGTATAGATTGGGGGGGGAACACTGAAGCTTTCTTT. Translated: CASSIDWGGNTEAFF.